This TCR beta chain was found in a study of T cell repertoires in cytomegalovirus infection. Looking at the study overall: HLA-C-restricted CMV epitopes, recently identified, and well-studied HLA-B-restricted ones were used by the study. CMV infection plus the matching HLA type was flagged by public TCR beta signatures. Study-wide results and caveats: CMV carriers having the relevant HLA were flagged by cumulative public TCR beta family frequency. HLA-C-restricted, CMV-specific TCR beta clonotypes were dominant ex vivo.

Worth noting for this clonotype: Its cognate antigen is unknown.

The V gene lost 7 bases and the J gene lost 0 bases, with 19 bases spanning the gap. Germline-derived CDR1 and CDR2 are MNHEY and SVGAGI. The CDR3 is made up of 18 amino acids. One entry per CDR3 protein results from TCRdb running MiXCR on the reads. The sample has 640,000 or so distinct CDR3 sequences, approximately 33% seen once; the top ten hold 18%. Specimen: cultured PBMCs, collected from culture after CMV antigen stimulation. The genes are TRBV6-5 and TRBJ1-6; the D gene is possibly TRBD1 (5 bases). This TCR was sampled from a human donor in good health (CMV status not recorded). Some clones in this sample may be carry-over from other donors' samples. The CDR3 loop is CASTNGLAGSSYNSPLHF. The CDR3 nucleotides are TGTGCCAGCACAAACGGCCTGGCAGGGAGCTCCTATAATTCACCCCTCCACTTT.